This T cell receptor (beta chain) was sequenced during a study of T cells in localized non-small cell lung cancer. Study-level points and caveats: A raised T cell density in blood coincided with lengthier overall survival. Owing to sequencing of a solitary tumor region, heterogeneity cannot be discounted. Exceeding tumor, uninvolved adjacent lung had the highest T cell clonality.

Note on this clone: Its antigen is as yet unknown.

Only in-frame clones appear in the TCRdb table, and some are missing; sequencing was by immunoSEQ multiplex PCR. Among more than 15,000 clones, about 91% were seen once, and the ten largest hold under 35%. V was cut by 4 bases and J by 4 bases, with 15 bases left in between. The CDR3 is made up of 15 amino acids. CDR1 and CDR2 from the germline V gene are MRHNA and SNTAGT. The material was peripheral blood, obtained before any cancer treatment. This chain links TRBV6-4 with TRBJ2-3; either TRBD1 or TRBD2 may supply D (5 bases each). This receptor was taken from a female donor of 60 years or more with stage III squamous cell lung carcinoma. The CDR3 DNA is TGTGCCAGCAGTGGGACAAATCAGGGACCAGATACGCAGTATTTT. It yields the protein CASSGTNQGPDTQYF.